This T cell receptor beta chain was recovered during a study of OX40 agonist ivuxolimab in advanced cancers. At the level of the study: Cancers in dose escalation were hepatocellular, melanoma, renal cell and head and neck. Partial responses, seen in three patients, involved one hepatocellular carcinoma and two cutaneous melanomas.

Assay used: immunoSEQ multiplex PCR; TCRdb lists only in-frame clones, some missing. Of under 10,000 clones in the sample, 60% to 85% were seen once. Study conclusions and caveats: Average numbers of expanded clones were greater in CD8+ T cells than in CD4+.

About this clone itself: Its matching antigen is unknown.

Trimming removed 5 bases at V and 0 bases at J, with 15 bases between. This CDR3 region has 16 residues. Per germline, CDR1 SGHTA and CDR2 FQGNSA. The sample was CD4+ or CD8+ T cells sorted from blood, taken in a trial of the OX40 agonist ivuxolimab. The chain carries TRBV7-2 and TRBJ2-3, with D possibly being TRBD2 (5 bases). The receptor was derived from an adult with an advanced solid tumor such as melanoma, head and neck, liver or kidney cancer. In DNA, the CDR3 is TGTGCCAGCAGCAAGATAGAGCGGCCTAGCACAGATACGCAGTATTTT. It codes for CASSKIERPSTDTQYF.